The T cell receptor (beta chain) under discussion was sequenced for a study of cytomegalovirus exposure and HLA in healthy donors. As to this clone: Its antigen is not identified.

J gave up 3 bases and V 0 bases, and 6 bases lay outside the gene matches. The CDR3 length is 16 residues. Germline lookup yields CDR1 MNHEY and CDR2 SMNVEV (reference sequence). Regarding the study as a whole: Later analysis demonstrated an association between a missense DCLRE1C variant and TCR beta V- and J-gene trimming. Cytomegalovirus-associated status was assigned to fewer than 200 TCR beta chains. Later work showed greater clonal expansion in HLA-associated TCR beta chains than in equally common others.

Both 60 Vbeta primers and 13 Jbeta primers went into the PCR. Clones were read by immunoSEQ multiplex PCR, and TCRdb kept only the in-frame ones, dropping some. Among roughly 180,000 clones, 76% were seen once, and the ten largest hold 0.6% to 0.95%. The sequencing sample was made of PBMCs. The genes are TRBV27 and TRBJ2-7, with 9 bases lining up with TRBD2. The clonotype comes from a female donor in good health and CMV-seronegative. The CDR3 loop reads CASSLSLAGVGYEQYF. Here the CDR3 DNA reads TGTGCCAGCAGTTTATCATTAGCGGGAGTCGGCTACGAGCAGTACTTC.